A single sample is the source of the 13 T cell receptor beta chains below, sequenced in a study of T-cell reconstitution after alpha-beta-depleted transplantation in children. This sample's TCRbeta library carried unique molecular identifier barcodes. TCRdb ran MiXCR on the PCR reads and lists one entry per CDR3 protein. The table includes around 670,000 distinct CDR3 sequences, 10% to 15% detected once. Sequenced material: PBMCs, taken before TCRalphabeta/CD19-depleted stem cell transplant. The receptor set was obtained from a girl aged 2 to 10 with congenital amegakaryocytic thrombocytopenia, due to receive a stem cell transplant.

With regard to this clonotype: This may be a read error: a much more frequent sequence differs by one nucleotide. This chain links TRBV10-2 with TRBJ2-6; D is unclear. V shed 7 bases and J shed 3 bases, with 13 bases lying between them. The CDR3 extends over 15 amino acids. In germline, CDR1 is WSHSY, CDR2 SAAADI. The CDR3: CASTRPTFGANVLTF. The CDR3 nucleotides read TGCGCCAGCACCCGACCTACATTTGGGGCCAACGTCCTGACTTTC.

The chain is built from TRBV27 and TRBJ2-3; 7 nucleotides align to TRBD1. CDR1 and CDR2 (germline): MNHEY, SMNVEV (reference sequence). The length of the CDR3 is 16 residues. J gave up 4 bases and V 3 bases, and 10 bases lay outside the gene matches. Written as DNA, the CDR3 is TGTGCCAGCAGTTTTTTGGGACAGAGGCCGCCAGATACGCAGTATTTT. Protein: CASSFLGQRPPDTQYF.

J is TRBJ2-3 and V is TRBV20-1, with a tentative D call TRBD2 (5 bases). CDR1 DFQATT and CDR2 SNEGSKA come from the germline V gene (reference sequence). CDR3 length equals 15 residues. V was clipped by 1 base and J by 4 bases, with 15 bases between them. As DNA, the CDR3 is TGCAGTGCTAGAGCACCGATAGCGAGGGCAGATACGCAGTATTTT. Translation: CSARAPIARADTQYF.

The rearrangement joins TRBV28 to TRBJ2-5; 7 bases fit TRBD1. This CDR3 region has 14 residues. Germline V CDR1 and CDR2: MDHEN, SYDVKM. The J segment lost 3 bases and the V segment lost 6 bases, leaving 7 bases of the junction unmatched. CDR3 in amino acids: CASRALGQKETQYF. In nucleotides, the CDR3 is TGTGCCAGCAGAGCTCTGGGACAGAAAGAGACCCAGTACTTC. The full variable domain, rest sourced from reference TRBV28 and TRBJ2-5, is DVKVTQSSRYLVKRTGEKVFLECVQDMDHENMFWYRQDPGLGLRLIYFSYDVKMKEKGDIPEGYSVSREKKERFSLILESASTNQTSMYLCASRALGQKETQYFGPGTRLLVL.

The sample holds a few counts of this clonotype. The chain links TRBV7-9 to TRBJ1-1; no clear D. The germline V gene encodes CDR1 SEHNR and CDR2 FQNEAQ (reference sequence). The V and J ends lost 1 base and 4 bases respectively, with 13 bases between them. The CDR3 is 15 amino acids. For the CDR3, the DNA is TGTGCCAGCAGCTTAGGGGAGCTGGGAGGCACTGAAGCTTTCTTT. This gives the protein CASSLGELGGTEAFF.

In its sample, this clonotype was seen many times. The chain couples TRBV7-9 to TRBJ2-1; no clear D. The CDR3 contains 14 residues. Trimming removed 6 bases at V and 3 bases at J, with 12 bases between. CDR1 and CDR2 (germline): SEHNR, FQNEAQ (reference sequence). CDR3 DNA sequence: TGTGCCAGCAGTCCGGATGATAGCTACAATGAGCAGTTCTTC. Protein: CASSPDDSYNEQFF.

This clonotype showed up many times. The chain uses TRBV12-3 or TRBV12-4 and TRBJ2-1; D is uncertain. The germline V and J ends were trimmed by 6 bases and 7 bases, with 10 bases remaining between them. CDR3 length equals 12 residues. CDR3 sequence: CASRYRENEQFF. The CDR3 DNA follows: TGTGCCAGCAGATATAGAGAGAATGAGCAGTTCTTC.

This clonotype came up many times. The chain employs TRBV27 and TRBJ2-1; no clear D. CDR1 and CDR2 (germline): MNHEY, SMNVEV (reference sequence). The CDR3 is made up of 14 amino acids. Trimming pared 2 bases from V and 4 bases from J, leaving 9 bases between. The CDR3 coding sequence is TGTGCCAGCAGTTTAGAAAGTCCGTACAATGAGCAGTTCTTC. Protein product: CASSLESPYNEQFF.

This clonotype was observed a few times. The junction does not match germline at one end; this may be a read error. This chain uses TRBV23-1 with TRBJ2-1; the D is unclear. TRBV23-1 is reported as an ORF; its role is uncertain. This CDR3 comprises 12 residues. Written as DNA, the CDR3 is TGCGCCAGCATTCAAATTGTGAGTGAGCAGTTCTTC. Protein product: CASIQIVSEQFF.

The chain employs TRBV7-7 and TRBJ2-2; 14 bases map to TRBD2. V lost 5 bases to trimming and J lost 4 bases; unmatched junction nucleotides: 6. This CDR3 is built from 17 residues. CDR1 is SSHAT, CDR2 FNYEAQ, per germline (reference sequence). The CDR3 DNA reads TGTGCCAGCAGCCGGGGACTAGCGGGAGAGGGCACCGGGGAGCTGTTTTTT. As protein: CASSRGLAGEGTGELFF.

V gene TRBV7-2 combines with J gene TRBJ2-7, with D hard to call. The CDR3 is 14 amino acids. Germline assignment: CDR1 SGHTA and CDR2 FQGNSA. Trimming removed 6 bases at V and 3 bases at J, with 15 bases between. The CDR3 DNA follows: TGTGCCAGCAGTCCCTACGGCTCCAACTACGAGCAGTACTTC. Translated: CASSPYGSNYEQYF.

Here the CDR3 reads CASSQEGADLPARNQPQHF. The DNA of the CDR3 is TGCGCCAGCAGCCAAGAAGGGGCAGACTTACCCGCTAGAAATCAGCCCCAGCATTTT. The V gene is TRBV4-1, the J gene TRBJ1-5; D is possibly TRBD1 (5 bases). The germline gives CDR1 MGHRA, CDR2 YSYEKL. Trimming pared 0 bases from V and 4 bases from J, leaving 22 bases between. The length of the CDR3 is 19 residues.

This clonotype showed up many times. The CDR3 nucleotides are TGTGCCAGCAGCACCAACGCCAAAAACATTCAGTACTTC. This codes for CASSTNAKNIQYF. The chain is built from TRBV12-3 or TRBV12-4 and TRBJ2-4; D remains ambiguous. The length of the CDR3 is 13 residues. V lost 6 bases to trimming and J lost 1 base, with 7 bases between them.